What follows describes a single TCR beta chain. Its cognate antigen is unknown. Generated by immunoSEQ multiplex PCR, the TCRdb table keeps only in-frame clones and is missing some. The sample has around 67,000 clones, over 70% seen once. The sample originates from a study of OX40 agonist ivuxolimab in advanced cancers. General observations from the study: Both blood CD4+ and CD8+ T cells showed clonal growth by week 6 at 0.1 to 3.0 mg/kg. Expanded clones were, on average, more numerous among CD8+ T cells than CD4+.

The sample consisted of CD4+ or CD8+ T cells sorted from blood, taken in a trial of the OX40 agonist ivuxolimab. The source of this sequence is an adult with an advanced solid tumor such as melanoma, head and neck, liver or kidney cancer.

This chain's CDR3 is CASSSFGRVGNTIYF. CDR3 coding DNA: TGTGCCAGCAGCTCCTTCGGGAGGGTCGGAAACACCATATATTTT. The gene calls are TRBV11-2 and TRBJ1-3, with no clear D. Germline CDR1 and CDR2: SGHAT and FQNNGV. The CDR3 length is 15 residues. V was cut by 4 bases and J by 4 bases, with 14 bases left in between. Together with reference TRBV11-2 and TRBJ1-3, the CDR3 gives the full variable domain: EAGVAQSPRYKIIEKRQSVAFWCNPISGHATLYWYQQILGQGPKLLIQFQNNGVVDDSQLPKDRFSAERLKGVDSTLKIQPAKLEDSAVYLCASSSFGRVGNTIYFGEGSWLTVV.